This T cell receptor (beta chain) came from a study of cytomegalovirus exposure and HLA in healthy donors. Assay: immunoSEQ multiplex PCR; the TCRdb copy retains only in-frame clones and omits some. The repertoire holds more than 70,000 clones, about 94% seen once, with under 1.3% in the top ten. The CDR3 extends over 13 amino acids. Deletions cut 7 bases from V and 7 bases from J, with 17 bases between. Germline V gene sequence: CDR1 SNHLY, CDR2 FYNNEI. The sequenced material came from PBMCs. The rearrangement joins TRBV2 to TRBJ2-7, with D maybe TRBD2 (5 bases). This TCR came from a woman younger than 30 in good health and CMV-seronegative. The CDR3 coding sequence is TGTGCCAGCACTAACTCGGGGTGGAGGGAGCAGTACTTC. This sequence encodes CASTNSGWREQYF.